Here is one T cell receptor (beta chain) with its context. Trimming removed 5 bases at V and 2 bases at J, with 15 bases between. The germline V gene encodes CDR1 SGHRS and CDR2 YFSETQ. The CDR3 runs to 15 residues. Sequencing used immunoSEQ multiplex PCR; TCRdb keeps in-frame clones, though not all of them. The sample carries about 3,000 clones, approximately 85% recorded once. The data were taken from a study of neoadjuvant nivolumab and ipilimumab in lung cancer. The TCR comes from an adult with non-small cell lung cancer. Sample: tumor tissue, taken after neoadjuvant nivolumab, alone or with ipilimumab, at or shortly before surgery. This chain connects TRBV5-1 to TRBJ2-3; D gene ambiguous. DNA of the CDR3: TGCGCCAGCAGTGTACCTAGTCCCCCCACAGATACGCAGTATTTT. It translates to CASSVPSPPTDTQYF.